These T cell receptor beta chains were read from a single sample in a study of blood T cell repertoires in COVID-19. TCRdb's table, derived via immunoSEQ multiplex PCR, lists solely in-frame clones and lacks some. The sample consists of 200,000 or so clones, 86% of them appearing once. Sequenced material: peripheral blood. Receptor source: a woman in her forties or fifties with acute or convalescent COVID-19. Both conserved end residues are part of each CDR3. The order of the fields is D gene, J gene, V gene, clone size, CDR3 DNA, CDR3 protein. The D gene is left open where the match is weak. Some rows mark clone size as missing; the rest say once, few, many or name a class of expanded clone.

>TRBD2|TRBJ2-5|TRBV29-1|NA
TGCAGCGTGGATCGACTAGCGGGCTTCCAAGAGACCCAGTACTTC
CSVDRLAGFQETQYF
>NA|TRBJ2-1|TRBV10-3|NA
TGTGCCATCAGTGAAAGGCAGGGAGGTGAGCAGTTCTTC
CAISERQGGEQFF
>NA|TRBJ2-3|TRBV3-1/TRBV3-2|NA
TGTGCCAGCAGCCGGTGGGACTCCCTAGACACAGATACGCAGTATTTT
CASSRWDSLDTDTQYF
>NA|TRBJ2-7|TRBV30|NA
TGTGCCTGGAGTGTCGGCAGGGCGCCGCAGTACTTC
CAWSVGRAPQYF
>NA|TRBJ2-2|TRBV11-3|NA
TGTGCCAGCAGCCGACTAGTGGCCGGGGAGCTGTTTTTT
CASSRLVAGELFF
>NA|TRBJ2-3|TRBV11-2|NA
TGTGCCAGCAGCTTAATTCGGGCGGAGGCTACGCAGTATTTT
CASSLIRAEATQYF
>TRBD2|TRBJ2-3|TRBV5-1|NA
TGCGCCAGCAGCTTTGGCGGGGGTGGCACAGATACGCAGTATTTT
CASSFGGGGTDTQYF
>NA|TRBJ1-3|TRBV19|NA
TGTGCCACCCTTGGACAGTTTGGAAACACCATATATTTT
CATLGQFGNTIYF
>TRBD1|TRBJ1-5|TRBV9|once
TGTGCCAGCAGCGTAGGGACAGGGTACAATCAGCCCCAGCATTTT
CASSVGTGYNQPQHF
>NA|TRBJ1-2|TRBV6-6|NA
TGTGCCAGCAGCCTCCCGCCAGGCCATCCGGGCTACACCTTC
CASSLPPGHPGYTF
>TRBD1|TRBJ2-7|TRBV19|NA
TGTGCCGTGACAGGGGGCAGCTACGAGCAGTACTTC
CAVTGGSYEQYF
>TRBD2|TRBJ2-1|TRBV9|NA
TGTGCCAGCAGCATCCTAGCGGGGCCATACAATGAGCAGTTCTTC
CASSILAGPYNEQFF
>NA|TRBJ1-2|TRBV13|NA
TGTGCCAGCAGCTCCCAGGGTGGGCAGCATGGCTACACCTTC
CASSSQGGQHGYTF
>NA|TRBJ2-7|TRBV18|once
TGTGCCAGCTCACCGGCAGTTAACTACGAGCAGTACTTC
CASSPAVNYEQYF
>NA|TRBJ1-4|TRBV4-3|NA
TGCGCCAGCAGCCAAGAGACAGACGGATACGAAAAACTGTTTTTT
CASSQETDGYEKLFF
>NA|TRBJ2-3|TRBV9|NA
TGTGCCAGCAGCACTCCGGGAACGACCCTCAGAAGGGCGCAGTATTTT
CASSTPGTTLRRAQYF
>NA|TRBJ1-5|TRBV30|NA
TGTGCCTGGAGTGGGGGGCAGGATCAGCCCCAGCATTTT
CAWSGGQDQPQHF
>NA|TRBJ1-1|TRBV6-2/TRBV6-3|NA
TGTGCCAGCAGTTACTCCCAGGGGACGATGAACACTGAAGCTTTCTTT
CASSYSQGTMNTEAFF
>NA|TRBJ1-2|TRBV30|NA
TGTGCCTGGAGTGCAGTCAGCTCAGGCAGGGGAAACTATGGCTACACCTTC
CAWSAVSSGRGNYGYTF
>NA|TRBJ2-5|TRBV6-1|NA
TGTGCCAGCAGTGAGGTTATTGGGAGGGGGGTTGGGACCCAGTACTTC
CASSEVIGRGVGTQYF
>TRBD1|TRBJ1-2|TRBV19|NA
TGTGCCAGTACCACGGGACAGGGACTAAACTATGGCTACACCTTC
CASTTGQGLNYGYTF
>TRBD2|TRBJ2-1|TRBV15|once
TGTGCCACCTCCACTAGCGGGACATACAATGAGCAGTTCTTC
CATSTSGTYNEQFF
>NA|TRBJ2-5|TRBV5-4|few
TGTGCCAGCAGCTTGGCCAACAGCCAAGAGACCCAGTACTTC
CASSLANSQETQYF
>NA|TRBJ1-1|TRBV30|once
TGTGCCTGGAGTGATGGGGGCGGCACTGAAGCTTTCTTT
CAWSDGGGTEAFF
>TRBD2|TRBJ2-2|TRBV5-5|NA
TGTGCCAGCAGCTGGCGGGGGGGTCAGGCCGGGGAGCTGTTTTTT
CASSWRGGQAGELFF
>NA|TRBJ1-2|TRBV11-3|NA
TGTGCCAGCAGCCACAGCGACGCGGGGCGATATGGCTACACCTTC
CASSHSDAGRYGYTF
>NA|TRBJ2-2|TRBV7-9|few
TGTGCCAGCCGGGAAGAGGGCACCGGGGAGCTGTTTTTT
CASREEGTGELFF
>TRBD1|TRBJ1-1|TRBV29-1|few
TGCAGCGTTGGTGACAGGGGGCGGTCTGAAGCTTTCTTT
CSVGDRGRSEAFF
>NA|TRBJ2-1|TRBV11-2|NA
TGTGCCAGCAGCTTAGATGCCCAGGGTACCCCTCTTGAGCAGTTCTTC
CASSLDAQGTPLEQFF
>NA|TRBJ2-7|TRBV9|NA
TGTGCCAGCAGCGTAGAAGACTTAAGCTCCTACGAGCAGTACTTC
CASSVEDLSSYEQYF
>TRBD1|TRBJ1-2|TRBV9|NA
TGTGCCAGCAGCGCTGGGACAGGCGGGGTTATCGCCTTC
CASSAGTGGVIAF
>TRBD1|TRBJ1-3|TRBV2|NA
TGTGCCAGCAGTCACATCCGGGACAGCTCTGGAAACACCATATATTTT
CASSHIRDSSGNTIYF
>NA|TRBJ2-3|TRBV6-2/TRBV6-3|NA
TGTGCCAGCAGTTACTCGATTGGGCATCAGAGCACAGATACGCAGTATTTT
CASSYSIGHQSTDTQYF